This is a list of T cell receptor beta chains from one sample in a study of blood T cell repertoires in COVID-19. Generated by immunoSEQ multiplex PCR, the TCRdb table keeps only in-frame clones and is missing some. The table shows some 80,000 clones, with under 90% occurring only once. The sample comprised peripheral blood. These receptor sequences come from a human donor in a cohort sampled during active COVID-19. Each CDR3 is given with its conserved first and last residue. The D gene is left open where the match is weak. Clone size is stated in some rows and not others, as once, few, many or a class when expanded.

V gene	clone size	J gene	D gene	CDR3 DNA	CDR3 protein
TRBV30	once	TRBJ2-7	TRBD1	TGTGCCTGGACTCCCCGGCAGGGGGCGTTCCGCGAGCAGTACTTC	CAWTPRQGAFREQYF
TRBV6-2/TRBV6-3	.	TRBJ2-2	.	TGTGCCAGCAGTTACAGGGGTACGAACACCGGGGAGCTGTTTTTT	CASSYRGTNTGELFF
TRBV2	.	TRBJ2-7	.	TGTGCCAGCAGTGGTTTAATCTACGAGCAGTACTTC	CASSGLIYEQYF
TRBV7-6	.	TRBJ1-4	.	TGTGCCAGCAGCTTAGTGGCAGGGACTAATGAAAAACTGTTTTTT	CASSLVAGTNEKLFF
TRBV21-1	.	TRBJ2-5	.	TGTGCCAGCAGCAGGGCCCGAAAAGAGACCCAGTACTTC	CASSRARKETQYF
TRBV19	.	TRBJ1-6	.	TGTGCCAGTCACGGCAGGGGAGATTTACCCCTCCACTTT	CASHGRGDLPLHF
TRBV25-1	.	TRBJ2-5	.	TGTGCCAGTAGAAGGGGTACCCAAGAGACCCAGTACTTC	CASRRGTQETQYF
TRBV6-6	.	TRBJ2-7	TRBD2	TGTGCCAGCACCCCCGTCGCGGGAGCTGGCGAGCAGTACTTC	CASTPVAGAGEQYF
TRBV7-2	.	TRBJ1-2	TRBD1	TGTGCCAGCAGCTCAGACAGGGGCCCCTATGGCTACACCTTC	CASSSDRGPYGYTF
TRBV7-2	.	TRBJ1-2	.	TGTGCCAGCAGCTTAGATGTTGGGGCTTACTATGGCTACACCTTC	CASSLDVGAYYGYTF
TRBV28	once	TRBJ1-5	.	TGTGCCAGCAGTCTGGGGACTGGCAATCAGCCCCAGCATTTT	CASSLGTGNQPQHF
TRBV6-2/TRBV6-3	.	TRBJ2-7	TRBD2	TGTGCCAGCAGTTACCCTACTAGCGGGAGGGCCTTCTCCTACGAGCAGTACTTC	CASSYPTSGRAFSYEQYF
TRBV7-7	.	TRBJ2-5	.	TGTGCCAGCAGCTTAGGCGCCCCGGGGGTGGGAGAGACCCAGTACTTC	CASSLGAPGVGETQYF
TRBV4-3	.	TRBJ2-5	TRBD2	TGCGCCAGCAGCCCCGGGGGGGGACTAGCGGGAGAGACCCAGTACTTC	CASSPGGGLAGETQYF
TRBV4-2	.	TRBJ2-6	.	TGTGCCAGCAGCCAAGAGTGGGCAGTTGACTCTGGGGCCAACGTCCTGACTTTC	CASSQEWAVDSGANVLTF
TRBV7-8	.	TRBJ2-5	TRBD2	TGTGCCAGCAGCACCTTAGCGGGGAAGTACCAAGAGACCCAGTACTTC	CASSTLAGKYQETQYF
TRBV5-1	.	TRBJ2-7	.	TGCGCCAGCAGCCGGGGGGCATTTAGCTCCTACGAGCAGTACTTC	CASSRGAFSSYEQYF
TRBV27	.	TRBJ2-1	TRBD2	TGTGCCAGCAGTTCCACCGGGCGGCGGGAGGGTTTGTTCTTC	CASSSTGRREGLFF
TRBV5-6	once	TRBJ2-3	TRBD2	TGTGCCAGCAGCTTGGCCGGGGGGTTTAACACACATACGCAGTATTTT	CASSLAGGFNTHTQYF
TRBV6-5	.	TRBJ2-7	TRBD1	TGTGCCAGCAGCTACATACTAACAGGGGTGAGGGAGCAGTACTTC	CASSYILTGVREQYF
TRBV3-1/TRBV3-2	.	TRBJ2-1	TRBD1	TGTGCCAGCAGACCACAGGGGGCCTTTAAGAATGAGCAGTTCTTC	CASRPQGAFKNEQFF
TRBV7-2	.	TRBJ2-5	TRBD1	TGTGCCAGCAGGGAGACAGGGTCGTCGGAGACCCAGTACTTC	CASRETGSSETQYF
TRBV7-9	.	TRBJ1-1	TRBD1	TGTGCCAGCAGCTTGCCGGGACAGGGGAATACTGAAGCTTTCTTT	CASSLPGQGNTEAFF
TRBV9	.	TRBJ2-3	.	TGTGCCAGCAGCGTAACCGGGAGACTGGGACTTCCCAGCACAGATACGCAGTATTTT	CASSVTGRLGLPSTDTQYF
TRBV18	.	TRBJ2-7	TRBD2	TGTGCCAGCTCACCGGGGGGGAGCTCCTACGAGCAGTACTTC	CASSPGGSSYEQYF
TRBV4-2	.	TRBJ2-3	.	TGTGCCAGCAGCCAAGTAGCCACAGATACGCAGTATTTT	CASSQVATDTQYF
TRBV18	.	TRBJ2-1	TRBD1	TGTGCCAGCTCACCGGGGACAGGGGCATACAATGAGCAGTTCTTC	CASSPGTGAYNEQFF
TRBV11-3	.	TRBJ2-3	TRBD2	TGTGCCAGCACCGGAGGGTGGGAGGGCCCCGGCCACCGGGATACGCAGTATTTT	CASTGGWEGPGHRDTQYF
TRBV4-3	.	TRBJ2-7	.	TGCGCCAGCAGCCAAGATATCACTATCAGTTCCTACGAGCAGTACTTC	CASSQDITISSYEQYF
TRBV6-5	.	TRBJ2-3	.	TGTGCCAGCAGACCAGGGGAAACAGATACGCAGTATTTT	CASRPGETDTQYF
TRBV7-2	once	TRBJ1-1	.	TGTGCCAGCAGCTTTTCCAGAGACTTACTAACGAGGAACACTGAAGCTTTCTTT	CASSFSRDLLTRNTEAFF
TRBV9	.	TRBJ1-5	.	TGTGCCAGCAGCGCCGACGGGGATAGCAATCAGCCCCAGCATTTT	CASSADGDSNQPQHF
TRBV7-2	.	TRBJ2-7	TRBD2	TGTGCCAGCGGGACTAGCGGTGCGAGCTACGAGCAGTACTTC	CASGTSGASYEQYF
TRBV5-4	.	TRBJ2-5	TRBD2	TGTGCCAGCAGCCTAGGGACTAGCGGTGGGGAGACCCAGTACTTC	CASSLGTSGGETQYF
TRBV6-6	.	TRBJ2-5	.	TGTGCCAGCAGTCCCGTGGCCGATGGGACCCAGTACTTC	CASSPVADGTQYF
TRBV19	.	TRBJ1-1	.	TGTGCCAGTAGTATAGATGCCCTGATCGCGGTGGAAGCTTTCTTT	CASSIDALIAVEAFF
TRBV7-8	.	TRBJ1-1	.	TGTGCCAGCAGCTTAGCGCGTTCGAGGGGGAGGGAGAACACTGAAGCTTTCTTT	CASSLARSRGRENTEAFF
TRBV3-1/TRBV3-2	.	TRBJ1-5	.	TGTGCCAGCAGCCAACTCGGGCAGCCCCAGCATTTT	CASSQLGQPQHF
TRBV11-3	.	TRBJ2-3	.	TGTGCCAGCAGCTTAAAGGGGGTAGGGGGCACAGATACGCAGTATTTT	CASSLKGVGGTDTQYF
TRBV9	.	TRBJ2-1	TRBD2	TGTGCCAGCAGCGTTACTAGCGGGGGGATCAATGAGCAGTTCTTC	CASSVTSGGINEQFF
TRBV5-1	.	TRBJ2-3	TRBD2	TGCGCCAGCAGCTTGGGGACTAGCGGGAGCAGCACAGATACGCAGTATTTT	CASSLGTSGSSTDTQYF
TRBV15	few	TRBJ2-1	.	TGTGCCACCAGCAGCCCGGGACTCAGGGAGTATGAGCAGTTCTTC	CATSSPGLREYEQFF
TRBV2	.	TRBJ2-7	.	TGTGCCAGCAGTGAAGGACAATCCCACGAGCAGTACTTC	CASSEGQSHEQYF
TRBV27	.	TRBJ1-2	TRBD1	TGTGCCAGCAGTTCTCTTTGGACAGGGACGAACTATGGCTACACCTTC	CASSSLWTGTNYGYTF
TRBV6-5	.	TRBJ1-2	TRBD1	TGTGCCAGCAGTTACTCCCCGGGACAGAGTAACTATGGCTACACCTTC	CASSYSPGQSNYGYTF
TRBV19	.	TRBJ2-7	.	TGTGCCAGTTCTGGGGGCCGATCCTACGAGCAGTACTTC	CASSGGRSYEQYF
TRBV14	.	TRBJ2-5	.	TGTGCCAGCAGCCAAAACTTAAGACAGTCAGGAACCCAGTACTTC	CASSQNLRQSGTQYF
TRBV4-1	.	TRBJ2-5	TRBD1	TGCGCCAGCAGCCAAGATCTTCTGGGGACAGCACAAGAGACCCAGTACTTC	CASSQDLLGTAQETQYF
TRBV7-9	.	TRBJ2-1	.	TGTGCCAGCAGCACAGGGTTAGGGGTTCTGCGGGCTGAGCAGTTCTTC	CASSTGLGVLRAEQFF
TRBV19	.	TRBJ2-2	TRBD1	TGTGCCAGTAAAGGACAGGGGAGTGGTACCGGGGAGCTGTTTTTT	CASKGQGSGTGELFF
TRBV5-4	.	TRBJ2-7	TRBD2	TGTGCCAGCAGCCGTGACCGGGGGGTTTCTAGTTCCTACGAGCAGTACTTC	CASSRDRGVSSSYEQYF
TRBV19	.	TRBJ2-1	.	TGTGCCAGTAGTATAGGAGGCGGAGACAATGAGCAGTTCTTC	CASSIGGGDNEQFF
TRBV6-5	once	TRBJ2-7	TRBD1	TGTGCCAGCAGTTACCGACAGGGTGGAGTTTTAGGGGAGCAGTACTTC	CASSYRQGGVLGEQYF